The 13 T cell receptor beta chains below were found in one sample sequenced in a study of T cell responses to AZD1222 COVID-19 vaccine. Assay: immunoSEQ multiplex PCR; the TCRdb copy retains only in-frame clones and omits some. The table includes over 110,000 clones, just under 95% detected once. The sample consisted of peripheral blood, taken after recovery from COVID-19. These receptors were taken from an adult who had recovered from COVID-19.

The chain carries TRBV28 and TRBJ1-2, with 9 positions matching TRBD1. This CDR3 comprises 14 residues. V dropped 5 bases and J dropped 4; count of bases not matched to a gene: 5. From germline, CDR1 is MDHEN and CDR2 SYDVKM. The CDR3 sequence is CASSTDRGGYGYTF. As DNA, the CDR3 is TGTGCCAGCAGTACGGACAGGGGCGGCTATGGCTACACCTTC.

The genes are TRBV19 and TRBJ1-6; D gene unclear. CDR1 LNHDA and CDR2 SQIVND come from the germline V gene (reference sequence). This CDR3 is 14 amino acids long. With 10 bases removed from V and 0 bases from J, the gap between germline ends came to 10 bases. The CDR3 DNA reads as TGTGCCACAACGGCGAGCTCCTATAATTCACCCCTCCACTTT. Protein: CATTASSYNSPLHF.

The V gene is TRBV11-2, the J gene TRBJ2-1; D gene uncertain. V was cut by 4 bases and J by 7 bases, with 8 bases left in between. The CDR3 sequence is 12 residues long. The germline V gene has CDR1 SGHAT and CDR2 FQNNGV. The CDR3 protein is CASSSGPNEQFF. For the CDR3, the DNA is TGTGCCAGCAGCTCAGGACCGAATGAGCAGTTCTTC.

This clone was recorded once. The V and J genes are TRBV25-1 and TRBJ2-1, with D unresolved. CDR1 and CDR2 from the germline V gene are MGHDK and SYGVNS. Trimming removed 1 base at V and 8 bases at J, with 9 bases between. The CDR3 sequence is 13 residues long. The CDR3 here is CASSESWVYEQFF. The CDR3 DNA reads TGTGCCAGCAGTGAATCCTGGGTGTATGAGCAGTTCTTC.

This clone was seen just once. The V and J genes are TRBV3-1 (or the pseudogene TRBV3-2) and TRBJ2-2, with D tentatively TRBD1 (6 bases). Germline loops: CDR1 LGHDT, CDR2 YNNKEL (reference sequence). The CDR3 sequence is 17 residues long. Trimming cost V 0 bases and J 5 bases, with 16 bases left between them. The CDR3 loop is CASSQEDSFKTTGELFF. Written as DNA, the CDR3 is TGTGCCAGCAGCCAAGAGGACAGTTTCAAAACAACCGGGGAGCTGTTTTTT.

The V gene is TRBV7-9, the J gene TRBJ2-5; a weak D match, TRBD1 (5 bases). This CDR3 comprises 13 residues. The germline V gene encodes CDR1 SEHNR and CDR2 FQNEAQ (reference sequence). Trimming shortened V by 3 bases and J by 5 bases, and 10 bases separated the two germline ends. CDR3 amino acids: CASSFRSGETQYF. In DNA, the CDR3 is TGTGCCAGCAGCTTTAGGTCAGGGGAGACCCAGTACTTC.

The CDR3 sequence is CASSEAGQSPDYEQYF. The CDR3 bases are TGTGCCAGCAGTGAAGCGGGGCAGAGTCCTGACTACGAGCAGTACTTC. The rearrangement uses TRBV2 and TRBJ2-7, with D possibly TRBD1 on 5 matching bases. The V end lost 0 bases, the J end lost 3 bases, and 15 bases lay between the germline ends. The CDR3 is made up of 16 amino acids. Germline CDR1 reads SNHLY; CDR2 reads FYNNEI.

The rearrangement links TRBV19 to TRBJ1-5; maybe TRBD1 (5 bases). Trimming removed 5 bases at V and 5 bases at J, with 16 bases between. Germline V gene sequence: CDR1 LNHDA, CDR2 SQIVND (reference sequence). The CDR3 consists of 15 residues. The CDR3 DNA sequence: TGTGCCAGTAGTCTCAGGGCTCATAAGGATCAGCCCCAGCATTTT. Its protein product is CASSLRAHKDQPQHF. Complete variable domain (other parts from reference TRBV19 and TRBJ1-5): DGGITQSPKYLFRKEGQNVTLSCEQNLNHDAMYWYRQDPGQGLRLIYYSQIVNDFQKGDIAEGYSVSREKKESFPLTVTSAQKNPTAFYLCASSLRAHKDQPQHFGDGTRLSIL.

The chain couples TRBV19 to TRBJ2-2; 9 bases align to TRBD1. The CDR3 has 16 residues. The junction had 5 bases not matched to a gene; V was cut back by 5 bases and J by 1 base. In germline, CDR1 is LNHDA, CDR2 SQIVND (reference sequence). DNA for the CDR3: TGTGCCAGTAGTGGGTGGGGACAGGGGAACACCGGGGAGCTGTTTTTT. Translation gives CASSGWGQGNTGELFF.

This chain joins TRBV5-1 and TRBJ2-5, with TRBD1 matching over 8 bases. CDR3 length equals 15 residues. The germline CDR1 and CDR2 sequences are SGHRS and YFSETQ. V lost 3 bases to trimming and J lost 1 base; unmatched junction nucleotides: 5. CDR3 sequence: CASSYVQGGQETQYF. Written as DNA, the CDR3 is TGCGCCAGCAGCTACGTACAGGGGGGCCAAGAGACCCAGTACTTC.

The V gene is TRBV6-5, the J gene TRBJ2-7; a weak D match, TRBD1 (7 bases). Germline V gene lookup returns CDR1 MNHEY and CDR2 SVGAGI. The CDR3 is 11 amino acids. The ends were cut back, 10 bases at V and 3 bases at J, with 10 bases in the middle. As DNA, the CDR3 is TGTGCCACCAGGGGGGTCTACGAGCAGTACTTC. It translates to CATRGVYEQYF.

The V gene is TRBV7-2, the J gene TRBJ1-2; TRBD1 aligns across 9 bases. The CDR3 contains 13 residues. Germline V lookup: CDR1 SGHTA, CDR2 FQGNSA. V was pared by 5 bases and J by 8 bases, with 6 bases of the junction left unmatched. The CDR3 DNA is TGTGCCAGCAGCCCCGGGACAGGGATCGGCTACACCTTC. Translated, it gives CASSPGTGIGYTF. The whole variable domain, filled in from reference TRBV7-2 and TRBJ1-2, reads GAGVSQSPSNKVTEKGKDVELRCDPISGHTALYWYRQSLGQGLEFLIYFQGNSAPDKSGLPSDRFSAERTGGSVSTLTIQRTQQEDSAVYLCASSPGTGIGYTFGSGTRLTVV.

The chain couples TRBV7-2 to TRBJ2-2; TRBD2 might be the D (6 bases). The CDR3 consists of 16 residues. Per germline, CDR1 SGHTA and CDR2 FQGNSA. V shed 5 bases and J shed 0 bases, with 13 bases lying between them. CDR3 residues: CASSRELAANTGELFF. CDR3 DNA sequence: TGTGCCAGCAGCAGGGAACTAGCTGCGAACACCGGGGAGCTGTTTTTT.